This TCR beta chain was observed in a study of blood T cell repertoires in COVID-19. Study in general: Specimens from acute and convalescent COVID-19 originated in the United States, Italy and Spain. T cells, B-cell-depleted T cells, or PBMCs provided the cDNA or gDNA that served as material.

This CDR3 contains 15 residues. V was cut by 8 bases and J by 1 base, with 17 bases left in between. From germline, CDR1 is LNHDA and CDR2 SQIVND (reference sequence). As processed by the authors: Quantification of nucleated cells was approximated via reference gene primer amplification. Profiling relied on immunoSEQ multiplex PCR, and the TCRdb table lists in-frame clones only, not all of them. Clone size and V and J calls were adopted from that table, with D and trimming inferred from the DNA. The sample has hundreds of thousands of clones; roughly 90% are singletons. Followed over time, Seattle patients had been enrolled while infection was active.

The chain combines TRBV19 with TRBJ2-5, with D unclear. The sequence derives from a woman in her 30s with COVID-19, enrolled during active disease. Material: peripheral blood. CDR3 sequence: CASCKIHGIQETQYF. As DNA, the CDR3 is TGTGCCAGTTGCAAGATCCACGGTATCCAAGAGACCCAGTACTTC.